These 17 T cell receptor beta chains originate from one sample sequenced in a study of shared clonotypes between healthy human individuals. The data were produced by immunoSEQ multiplex PCR, yet TCRdb's version contains in-frame clones alone and is incomplete. Here the sample spans some 2.3 million clones, approximately 93% being singletons. Sequenced sample: naive CD4+ T cells from PBMCs. Regarding subset: CD45RA+ positively selected. The receptor source for this set is a man between 18 and 29 years old in good health. Some clones in this sample may be carry-over from other donors' samples.

The V and J genes are TRBV7-2 and TRBJ2-1; 7 bases are shared with TRBD2. J gave up 8 bases and V 4 bases, and 11 bases lay outside the gene matches. From germline, CDR1 is SGHTA and CDR2 FQGNSA. The length of the CDR3 is 15 residues. The chain's CDR3 is CASSYFGTTLYEQFF. In DNA, the CDR3 is TGTGCCAGCAGCTACTTCGGGACTACCCTCTATGAGCAGTTCTTC.

The genes are TRBV6-5 and TRBJ2-2; D ambiguous. The CDR3 has 15 residues. Trimming pared 1 base from V and 0 bases from J, leaving 6 bases between. Germline lookup yields CDR1 MNHEY and CDR2 SVGAGI. In DNA form, the CDR3 reads TGTGCCAGCAGTTACTTCGGTGCGAACACCGGGGAGCTGTTTTTT. It translates to CASSYFGANTGELFF.

The J gene is TRBJ2-7, the V gene TRBV19; 11 positions match TRBD1. The trim removed 7 bases at V and 7 bases at J, leaving 9 bases unmatched. The CDR3 loop spans 14 amino acids. Looked up from germline, CDR1 is LNHDA and CDR2 is SQIVND (reference sequence). This chain's CDR3 is CASKATGTGGEQYF. DNA for the CDR3: TGTGCCAGTAAGGCCACCGGGACAGGGGGAGAGCAGTACTTC. Filled out from reference TRBV19 and TRBJ2-7, the complete variable domain reads DGGITQSPKYLFRKEGQNVTLSCEQNLNHDAMYWYRQDPGQGLRLIYYSQIVNDFQKGDIAEGYSVSREKKESFPLTVTSAQKNPTAFYLCASKATGTGGEQYFGPGTRLTVT.

This chain joins TRBV7-6 and TRBJ2-1; 11 bases align to TRBD2. V shed 3 bases, J shed 6 bases, and the junction held 13 bases outside the gene matches. The length of the CDR3 is 18 residues. Germline V gene data show CDR1 as SGHVS and CDR2 as FNYEAQ. The DNA for the CDR3 is TGTGCCAGCAGCTTCGCGGGGTTGGGGACTAGCGGAGTCAATGAGCAGTTCTTC. Translated: CASSFAGLGTSGVNEQFF.

The chain combines TRBV28 with TRBJ2-3; D remains ambiguous. The CDR3 is 13 amino acids. The V gene lost 7 bases and the J gene lost 0 bases, with 8 bases spanning the gap. From germline, CDR1 is MDHEN and CDR2 SYDVKM. The CDR3: CASNVRSTDTQYF. The CDR3 DNA sequence: TGTGCCAGCAATGTCAGGAGCACAGATACGCAGTATTTT.

About this clone: Other DNA sequences in the sample encode the same CDR3. The rearrangement uses TRBV28 and TRBJ2-7; 10 bases are a match to TRBD1. CDR3 size: 16 residues. V trimming: 4 bases; J trimming: 2 bases; junction bases outside the gene matches: 8. CDR1 is MDHEN and CDR2 is SYDVKM in the germline V gene. This CDR3 reads CASSSLGQGGPYEQYF. In DNA form, the CDR3 reads TGTGCCAGCAGTTCGCTAGGACAGGGGGGTCCCTACGAGCAGTACTTC. The full variable domain, its missing parts supplied by reference TRBV28 and TRBJ2-7, is DVKVTQSSRYLVKRTGEKVFLECVQDMDHENMFWYRQDPGLGLRLIYFSYDVKMKEKGDIPEGYSVSREKKERFSLILESASTNQTSMYLCASSSLGQGGPYEQYFGPGTRLTVT.

On this clone: This CDR3 is also generated by other DNA sequences in the sample. This rearrangement joins TRBV18 to TRBJ1-2; possibly TRBD1 for D (5 bases). CDR3 length: 12 residues. V was cut by 3 bases and J by 9 bases, with 11 bases left in between. Germline loops: CDR1 KGHSH, CDR2 LQKENI. The CDR3 DNA is TGTGCCAGCTCACCTTATGGACAAAGCTACACCTTC. Its protein product is CASSPYGQSYTF.

This clone was seen a handful of times. The chain couples TRBV28 to TRBJ1-2; tentative D call: TRBD1 (6 bases). The CDR3 sequence is 15 residues long. Trimming shortened V by 5 bases and J by 8 bases, and 21 bases separated the two germline ends. Germline lookup yields CDR1 MDHEN and CDR2 SYDVKM. Written as DNA, the CDR3 is TGTGCCAGCAGTCTAGACTTCCGGGACACTCGAGGCTACACCTTC. Protein sequence: CASSLDFRDTRGYTF.

The V call is TRBV15, the J call TRBJ2-1, with TRBD2 matching over 7 bases. This CDR3 has 17 residues. With 8 bases clipped from V and 4 bases from J, the junction kept 17 bases outside the gene matches. Germline V gene data show CDR1 as LNHNV and CDR2 as YYDKDF (reference sequence). The CDR3 nucleotides are TGTGCCACCCGAGGGAGGCTAGCGGAGAGCCGATACAATGAGCAGTTCTTC. Translating gives CATRGRLAESRYNEQFF.

V usage is TRBV5-1 and J usage is TRBJ2-5, with D tentatively TRBD1 or TRBD2 (6 bases each). The CDR3 is 17 amino acids. Germline CDR1 SGHRS, CDR2 YFSETQ. Between the trimmed V and J ends, which lost 1 base and 1 base, there was a span of 17 bases. The CDR3 DNA sequence: TGCGCCAGCAGCTTGTGGGCGGCACAGGGAGGCCAAGAGACCCAGTACTTC. It codes for CASSLWAAQGGQETQYF.

The CDR3 reads CASRRPLANTGELFF. In DNA form, the CDR3 reads TGCGCCAGCAGGCGGCCTCTAGCGAACACCGGGGAGCTGTTTTTT. The gene calls are TRBV5-1 and TRBJ2-2; D is undetermined. The V gene's germline CDR1 is SGHRS and CDR2 YFSETQ. There are 15 residues in the CDR3. V was clipped by 5 bases and J by 0 bases, with 11 bases between them.

The chain employs TRBV6-5 and TRBJ2-5; D unresolved. The V gene lost 4 bases and the J gene lost 0 bases, with 15 bases spanning the gap. This CDR3 region has 16 residues. Germline CDR1 reads MNHEY; CDR2 reads SVGAGI. CDR3 coding DNA: TGTGCCAGCAGTTTGTTCCCCGGTCCCTACCAAGAGACCCAGTACTTC. It codes for CASSLFPGPYQETQYF.

The chain uses TRBV19 and TRBJ2-7, with D perhaps TRBD2 (5 bases). This CDR3 spans 15 amino acids. Trimming cost V 3 bases and J 1 base, with 13 bases left between them. CDR1 is LNHDA, CDR2 SQIVND, per germline (reference sequence). The CDR3 is CASSIRRGLSYEQYF. CDR3 nucleotide sequence: TGTGCCAGTAGTATCAGACGGGGATTGTCCTACGAGCAGTACTTC. Drawing the rest from reference TRBV19 and TRBJ2-7, the complete variable domain is DGGITQSPKYLFRKEGQNVTLSCEQNLNHDAMYWYRQDPGQGLRLIYYSQIVNDFQKGDIAEGYSVSREKKESFPLTVTSAQKNPTAFYLCASSIRRGLSYEQYFGPGTRLTVT.

The CDR3 DNA follows: TGTGCCAGCAGTTTATCCCCCATCACTCACCGGGAAGAGACTAGGTATGGCTACACCTTC. Translated, it gives CASSLSPITHREETRYGYTF. The chain combines TRBV28 with TRBJ1-2; no definite D call. The germline V gene has CDR1 MDHEN and CDR2 SYDVKM. The CDR3 is 20 residues long. Trimming stripped 1 base from V and 5 bases from J, with 29 bases between.

This chain connects TRBV10-3 to TRBJ2-2; 7 bases match TRBD1. The CDR3 is made up of 15 amino acids. The V gene end was trimmed by 4 bases and the J gene end by 4 bases; junction bases not matched to a gene: 6. Germline V lookup: CDR1 ENHRY, CDR2 SYGVKD. The CDR3 DNA sequence: TGTGCCATCAGTGCATCTTCAGGGGGCACCGGGGAGCTGTTTTTT. This sequence encodes CAISASSGGTGELFF.

This sequence joins TRBV9 and TRBJ2-3; no definite D call. Germline values: CDR1 SGDLS, CDR2 YYNGEE. V was clipped by 3 bases and J by 0 bases, with 8 bases between them. The CDR3 totals 14 residues. For the CDR3, the DNA is TGTGCCAGCAGCGGGACGGCTAGCACAGATACGCAGTATTTT. This gives the protein CASSGTASTDTQYF.

This clone has only one observation. The genes are TRBV7-2 and TRBJ2-2, with 8 bases fitting TRBD1. The CDR3 spans 16 residues. Germline CDR1 and CDR2: SGHTA and FQGNSA. V gave up 5 bases and J gave up 10 bases; unmatched junction bases: 15. For the CDR3, the DNA is TGTGCCAGCAGCCTAACCCGGACAGGGAAGTCTCAGGAGCTGTTTTTT. This gives the protein CASSLTRTGKSQELFF.